These 30 T cell receptor beta chains originate from one sample sequenced in a study of tumor-infiltrating lymphocytes in primary liver carcinoma. Constant-region priming of approximately 0.55 ug total RNA yielded TCR beta cDNA. Libraries covering TCR beta were generated through three nested multiplex PCR rounds (using a slightly modified ARM-PCR). TRBV1-TRBV30 forward primers paired with a C-beta reverse primer were used in the first two PCR rounds, which ran approximately 10 cycles each. From the multiplex PCR reads, TCRdb called clonotypes with MiXCR, one entry per CDR3 protein. The sample consists of approximately 340,000 distinct CDR3 sequences, about 61% of them appearing once. Alongside blood RNA obtained from unsorted whole blood, germline DNA was also extracted. Sequenced input: peripheral blood. The source is a man in his forties or fifties with primary liver carcinoma and hepatitis B virus infection.

A remark on this clonotype: A single base separates this from a much larger clone, so it may be a read error. This chain uses TRBV10-3 with TRBJ2-7; 8 bases match TRBD1. The length of the CDR3 is 16 residues. CDR1 is ENHRY, CDR2 SYGVKD, per germline. The V gene end was trimmed by 4 bases and the J gene end by 6 bases; junction bases not matched to a gene: 14. The CDR3 spells CAISVGTGGFGSEQYF. As DNA, the CDR3 is TGTGCCATCAGTGTTGGGACAGGTGGTTTTGGCAGCGAGCAGTACTTC.

This clonotype has just one count. This may arise from a read error, as a much more abundant clone is one base away. This chain uses TRBV6-5 with TRBJ2-4; the D is unclear. CDR1 and CDR2 (germline): MNHEY, SVGAGI. The CDR3 covers 12 residues. In DNA, the CDR3 is TGTGCCGGCAGCACACGACAAAACATTCAGTACTTC. It codes for CAGSTRQNIQYF.

Details on this clonotype: This CDR3 is missing its conserved last phenylalanine or tryptophan, likely due to a read error. This sequence joins TRBV11-3 and TRBJ2-5; TRBD2 matches at 8 bases. The CDR3 sequence is 13 residues long. Trimming at V came to 6 bases and at J to 5 bases, leaving 5 bases not matched to a gene. Looked up from germline, CDR1 is SGHNT and CDR2 is YENEEA. CDR3 sequence reads: CASRRSGTETQYY. CDR3 nucleotide sequence: TGTGCCAGCAGGCGTAGCGGGACGGAGACCCAGTACTAC.

V usage is TRBV6-2 or TRBV6-3 and J usage is TRBJ2-1; D is ambiguous. The CDR3 loop spans 13 amino acids. Germline values: CDR1 MNHEY, CDR2 SVGEGT. Trimming cost V 6 bases and J 8 bases, with 14 bases left between them. CDR3 nucleotide sequence: TGTGCCAGCAGCCCCAGAGGATCACATGAGCAGTTCTTC. Translation gives CASSPRGSHEQFF.

As for this clonotype: An end of the junction differs from the germline gene, which may be a read error. V gene TRBV7-9 combines with J gene TRBJ2-7; possible D gene TRBD1, 5 bases. The CDR3 contains 14 residues. Germline V gene sequence: CDR1 SEHNR, CDR2 FQNEAQ (reference sequence). Here the CDR3 DNA reads TGTGCCAGCAGCGGGTACAGGATTGGACACGAGCAGTACTTT. Residues: CASSGYRIGHEQYF.

Comments on this clonotype: Just one base apart from a much larger clone, this may be a read error. The genes are TRBV6-2 or TRBV6-3 and TRBJ2-4, with D perhaps matching TRBD1 (6 bases). The germline V gene has CDR1 MNHEY and CDR2 SVGEGT. The CDR3 spans 16 residues. In DNA, the CDR3 is TGTGCCAACAGTGCCTCCGGAAAACAGGGAATGAACATTCAGTACTTC. Protein: CANSASGKQGMNIQYF.

For this clonotype: Germline and junction disagree at one end, which may indicate a read error. This chain links TRBV11-2 with TRBJ2-7, with D perhaps TRBD1 (6 bases). The CDR3 is made up of 16 amino acids. From germline, CDR1 is SGHAT and CDR2 FQNNGV. Written as DNA, the CDR3 is TGTGCCAGTAGCTCGCTGAGGCAGGGGCCACCCTACGGGCAGTACTTC. It translates to CASSSLRQGPPYGQYF.

Comments on this clonotype: Likely a read error: the CDR3 ends without its conserved phenylalanine or tryptophan. This chain uses TRBV11-2 with TRBJ2-7; D not resolved. The CDR3 has 12 residues. Germline loops: CDR1 SGHAT, CDR2 FQNNGV. The CDR3 DNA sequence: TGTGCCTGCAGCTTTGCGTGGGACGAGCAGTACATA. This codes for CACSFAWDEQYI.

This clonotype was seen at least ten times. The chain links TRBV14 to TRBJ2-3; D unresolved. Germline values: CDR1 SGHDN, CDR2 FVKESK. Trimming took off 4 bases at V and 0 bases at J, with 14 bases between the two ends. CDR3 length: 16 residues. The CDR3 spells CASSLWSSFSTDTQYF. CDR3 bases: TGTGCCAGCAGCCTTTGGTCGTCTTTTAGCACAGATACGCAGTATTTT.

Points on this clonotype: The conserved final phenylalanine or tryptophan is absent from the CDR3, which likely points to a read error. The chain uses TRBV11-2 and TRBJ2-7; D is possibly TRBD1 (5 bases). This CDR3 has 14 residues. V dropped 4 bases and J dropped 6 bases, with 16 bases sitting between them. Germline-derived CDR1 and CDR2 are SGHAT and FQNNGV. The CDR3 DNA sequence: TGTGCCAGCAGCTCTCGGACATGGGGCTGCGAGCAGTACTAC. Protein sequence: CASSSRTWGCEQYY.

As for this clonotype: The junction shows a germline mismatch at one end, possibly a read error. This chain links TRBV4-3 with TRBJ2-7; D not certain. This CDR3 contains 15 residues. Germline values: CDR1 LGHNA, CDR2 YSLEER. CDR3 region: CASSLDLSPSYEQYF. Written as DNA, the CDR3 is TGCGCCAGCAGCCTAGATCTAAGCCCATCCTACGAGCAATACTTC.

This chain uses TRBV28 with TRBJ1-1; D not resolved. This CDR3 has 12 residues. V shed 6 bases and J shed 8 bases, with 13 bases lying between them. Germline V lookup: CDR1 MDHEN, CDR2 SYDVKM. This CDR3 is CASSPDSPEAFF. For the CDR3, the DNA is TGTGCCAGCAGCCCTGACTCACCCGAAGCTTTCTTT.

Points on this clonotype: Compared with germline, one end of the junction differs, possibly owing to a read error. This chain connects TRBV6-2 or TRBV6-3 to TRBJ1-1; D uncertain. CDR3 length equals 12 residues. Germline CDR1 is MNHEY and CDR2 is SVGEGT. CDR3 DNA sequence: TGTGCCATCAGCCACGGAGGGCCTGAAGCTTTATTT. It encodes CAISHGGPEALF.

This clonotype has ten or more counts. The gene calls are TRBV6-1 and TRBJ2-2; D is perhaps TRBD2 (6 bases). The CDR3 is 14 residues long. Trimming cost V 6 bases and J 4 bases, with 12 bases left between them. The germline gives CDR1 MNHNS, CDR2 SASEGT. In DNA form, the CDR3 reads TGTGCCAGCAGGCGGGACCATCTCACCGGGGAGCTGTTTTTT. Encoded protein: CASRRDHLTGELFF.

Turning to this clonotype: No conserved phenylalanine or tryptophan is present at the end of the CDR3, so a read error is the likely explanation. The chain carries TRBV11-2 and TRBJ2-7; 8 bases line up with TRBD1. The CDR3 extends over 19 amino acids. Per germline, CDR1 SGHAT and CDR2 FQNNGV. V dropped 5 bases and J dropped 0; count of bases not matched to a gene: 18. CDR3 DNA: TGTGCCAGCAGCCCCGAGTGGGACAGGATACCGCAAAGCTCCTACGAGCAGTACTCC. The encoded protein is CASSPEWDRIPQSSYEQYS.

V gene TRBV5-1 combines with J gene TRBJ2-1; TRBD1 matches 9 bases. The CDR3 has 17 residues. Looked up from germline, CDR1 is SGHRS and CDR2 is YFSETQ. Unmatched junction bases numbered 16, after V lost 5 bases and J lost 7 bases. The CDR3 region is CASSPPTGGIGGNEQFF. Here the CDR3 DNA reads TGCGCCAGCAGTCCGCCGACAGGGGGAATAGGGGGGAATGAGCAGTTCTTC.

The sample holds one count of this clonotype. A read error may explain this, as a much larger clone is one base away. V gene TRBV5-4 combines with J gene TRBJ2-7, with D unclear. Germline V gene lookup returns CDR1 SGHNT and CDR2 YYREEE (reference sequence). The CDR3 sequence is 12 residues long. Trimming took off 1 base at V and 8 bases at J, with 10 bases between the two ends. The CDR3 here is CASSLRANKQYF. CDR3 sequence (DNA): TGTGCCAGCAGCTTGCGGGCTAACAAGCAGTACTTC.

J is TRBJ1-2 and V is TRBV5-1, with 10 bases identical to TRBD1. This CDR3 has 14 residues. Germline trimming cut 4 bases from V and 8 bases from J; bases unmatched to any gene: 8. Germline V gives CDR1 SGHRS, CDR2 YFSETQ. The CDR3 region has the DNA TGCGCCAGCAGCCCGGTCGGACAGGGGGGAGGCTACACCTTC. Residues: CASSPVGQGGGYTF.

This clonotype was detected only once. A much larger clone differs by one base, so this may be a read error. The chain is built from TRBV6-5 and TRBJ1-1; the D gene is possibly TRBD1 (5 bases). Deletions cut 0 bases from V and 7 bases from J, with 15 bases between. The CDR3 covers 15 residues. Germline values: CDR1 MNHEY, CDR2 SVGAGI. The CDR3 reads CASSYSGVGSIEAFF. CDR3 nucleotide sequence: TGTGCCAGCAGTTACTCAGGGGTAGGCTCCATTGAAGCTTTCTTT.

The count of this clonotype is one. A clone one base away is much larger, so this may be a read error. The rearrangement uses TRBV6-2 or TRBV6-3 and TRBJ2-7; no firm D call. The CDR3 totals 13 residues. Germline assignment: CDR1 MNHEY and CDR2 SVGEGT. The CDR3 region is CTSTDWVSYEQYF. The CDR3 DNA is TGTACCAGCACCGACTGGGTCTCCTACGAGCAGTACTTC.

Concerning this clonotype itself: Compared with germline, one end of the junction differs, possibly owing to a read error. V usage is TRBV30 and J usage is TRBJ1-6, with unresolved D. This CDR3 comprises 13 residues. In germline, CDR1 is GTSNPN, CDR2 SVGIG (reference sequence). The CDR3 reads CAWSRMSASPFHF. In nucleotides, the CDR3 is TGTGCCTGGAGCCGGATGTCGGCTTCACCCTTCCACTTT.

This chain connects TRBV28 to TRBJ2-7; 7 bases match TRBD1. Germline V gives CDR1 MDHEN, CDR2 SYDVKM. The CDR3 covers 15 residues. Losses at the gene ends were 4 bases for V and 7 bases for J; bases not matched to a gene: 13. Written as DNA, the CDR3 is TGTGCCAGCAGTTCAACCGGGACAGTGGTGGGTGAGCAGTACTTC. Its translation is CASSSTGTVVGEQYF.

This chain uses TRBV4-1 with TRBJ2-1, with 9 bases identical to TRBD2. CDR1 is MGHRA and CDR2 is YSYEKL in the germline V gene. The CDR3 consists of 16 residues. Trimming cost V 1 base and J 5 bases; bases outside gene matches: 6. DNA of the CDR3: TGCGCCAGCAGCCAAGTGACTAGCGGACTCGACAATGAGCAGTTCTTC. Its protein product is CASSQVTSGLDNEQFF.

To note about this clonotype: This may stem from a read error, because a much larger clone lies one nucleotide away. This sequence joins TRBV6-5 and TRBJ2-1; 10 bases match TRBD2. Germline V CDR1 and CDR2: MNHEY, SVGAGI. V was clipped by 7 bases and J by 3 bases; unmatched bases: 9. CDR3 length: 16 amino acids. The CDR3 spells CASNRLAGSLYNEQFF. In DNA form, the CDR3 reads TGTGCCAGCAATCGACTAGCGGGTTCCCTCTACAATGAGCAGTTCTTC.

Note on this clonotype: A much bigger clone sits one base away, suggesting this may be a read error. J is TRBJ1-1 and V is TRBV4-1, with 7 positions matching TRBD1. CDR3 length: 16 amino acids. The germline gives CDR1 MGHRA, CDR2 YSYEKL. Here the CDR3 reads CASSQVPGTANNEAFF. The CDR3 DNA reads as TGCGCCAGCAGCCAAGTTCCCGGGACAGCGAACAATGAAGCTTTCTTT.

This clonotype turned up a few times. A much larger clone lies a single base off, so this may be a read error. V and J are TRBV12-3 or TRBV12-4 and TRBJ2-7; D is tentatively TRBD1 or TRBD2 (6 bases each). The V gene lost 7 bases and the J gene lost 9 bases, with 13 bases spanning the gap. The CDR3 extends over 11 amino acids. The chain's CDR3 is CASTPEGGQYF. The CDR3 coding sequence is TGTGCCAGCACTCCGGAGGGGGGGCAGTACTTC.

The chain carries TRBV7-6 and TRBJ2-1; 9 bases align to TRBD2. Trimming cost V 0 bases and J 9 bases; bases outside gene matches: 6. CDR1 and CDR2 from the germline V gene are SGHVS and FNYEAQ. The CDR3 is made up of 15 amino acids. CDR3 protein: CASSLAAGGPFEQFF. CDR3 nucleotides: TGTGCCAGCAGCTTAGCTGCGGGAGGGCCGTTTGAGCAGTTCTTC.

This clonotype was counted at least ten times. CDR3 in DNA: TGTGCCAGCATTGGGGGCCAGGAGACCCAGTACTTC. It translates to CASIGGQETQYF. The chain uses TRBV6-1 and TRBJ2-5, with D maybe TRBD1 (6 bases). Germline CDR1 MNHNS, CDR2 SASEGT. V was pared by 7 bases and J by 5 bases, with 11 bases between. The CDR3 sequence is 12 residues long.

This clonotype was seen just once. The chain links TRBV5-1 to TRBJ2-5; TRBD1 might be the D (5 bases). The V end lost 0 bases, the J end lost 2 bases, and 11 bases lay between the germline ends. In germline, CDR1 is SGHRS, CDR2 YFSETQ. The CDR3 contains 15 residues. CDR3: CASSLGQWEQETQYF. DNA for the CDR3: TGCGCCAGCAGCTTGGGACAGTGGGAACAAGAGACCCAGTACTTC.

Note on this clonotype: No conserved phenylalanine or tryptophan ends this CDR3, so it is likely a read error. The V call is TRBV11-2, the J call TRBJ2-3; TRBD2 agrees at 8 bases. Germline V gives CDR1 SGHAT, CDR2 FQNNGV. J lost 1 base, V lost 5 bases, and 5 bases had no gene match. CDR3 length: 15 residues. CDR3 DNA sequence: TGTGCCAGCAGCGCTGACGGGGGGGGCACAGATACGCAGTATCCT. This translates into CASSADGGGTDTQYP.